These 3 T cell receptor beta chains share one sample of origin, sequenced in a study of post-analysis software for immune sequencing data. Broader study findings: Controls had lower frequencies than patients of about 5 TRBV segments, which included TRBV5-6, TRBV5-1 and TRBV20-1.

No antigen has been identified for these receptors. Sequencing libraries made from TCR beta cDNA carried unique molecular identifiers. In TCRdb, the PCR reads were re-called with MiXCR into one record per CDR3 protein. The profile shows a few hundred thousand distinct CDR3 sequences, around 33% of them singletons. The sample was blood. These receptors originate from a girl aged 5-17 years with multiple sclerosis.

In this sample, this clonotype turned up a few times. The rearrangement links TRBV11-3 to TRBJ2-1, with 12 bases aligning to TRBD2. From germline, CDR1 is SGHNT and CDR2 YENEEA. V gave up 0 bases and J gave up 5 bases; unmatched junction bases: 5. This CDR3 has 17 amino acids. CDR3 amino acids: CASSLDRLAGVDNEQFF. The CDR3 DNA reads TGTGCCAGCAGCTTAGATCGACTAGCGGGGGTCGACAATGAGCAGTTCTTC.

In this sample, this clonotype turned up a few times. This chain joins TRBV6-5 and TRBJ2-1; 10 bases are a match to TRBD2. The CDR3 is 15 residues long. Germline assignment: CDR1 MNHEY and CDR2 SVGAGI. V lost 0 bases and J lost 8; bases outside the gene matches: 4. CDR3 in amino acids: CASSYSTSGAYEQFF. Written as DNA, the CDR3 is TGTGCCAGCAGTTACTCTACTAGCGGGGCCTATGAGCAGTTCTTC.

CDR3 sequence reads: CASSPQGTPYEQYF. CDR3 DNA: TGCGCCAGCAGCCCGCAGGGGACACCCTACGAGCAGTACTTC. This chain links TRBV5-1 with TRBJ2-7; possibly TRBD1 for D (6 bases). The CDR3 runs 14 residues. Germline values: CDR1 SGHRS, CDR2 YFSETQ. The ends were cut back, 4 bases at V and 2 bases at J, with 13 bases in the middle.